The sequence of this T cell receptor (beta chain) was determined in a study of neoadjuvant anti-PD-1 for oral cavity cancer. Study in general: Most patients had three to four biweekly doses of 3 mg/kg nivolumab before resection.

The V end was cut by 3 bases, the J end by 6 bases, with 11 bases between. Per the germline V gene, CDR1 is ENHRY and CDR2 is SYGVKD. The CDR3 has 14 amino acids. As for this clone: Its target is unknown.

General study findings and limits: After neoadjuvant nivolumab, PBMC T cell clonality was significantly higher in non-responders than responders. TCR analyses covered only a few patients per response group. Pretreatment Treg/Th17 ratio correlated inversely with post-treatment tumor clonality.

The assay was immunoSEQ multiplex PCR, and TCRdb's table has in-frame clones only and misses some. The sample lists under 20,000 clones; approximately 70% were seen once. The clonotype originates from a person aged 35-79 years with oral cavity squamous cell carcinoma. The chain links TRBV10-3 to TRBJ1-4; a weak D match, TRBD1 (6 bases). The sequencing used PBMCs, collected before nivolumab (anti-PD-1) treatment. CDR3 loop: CAISDAGADEKLFF. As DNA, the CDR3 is TGTGCCATCAGTGATGCGGGGGCGGATGAAAAACTGTTTTTT.